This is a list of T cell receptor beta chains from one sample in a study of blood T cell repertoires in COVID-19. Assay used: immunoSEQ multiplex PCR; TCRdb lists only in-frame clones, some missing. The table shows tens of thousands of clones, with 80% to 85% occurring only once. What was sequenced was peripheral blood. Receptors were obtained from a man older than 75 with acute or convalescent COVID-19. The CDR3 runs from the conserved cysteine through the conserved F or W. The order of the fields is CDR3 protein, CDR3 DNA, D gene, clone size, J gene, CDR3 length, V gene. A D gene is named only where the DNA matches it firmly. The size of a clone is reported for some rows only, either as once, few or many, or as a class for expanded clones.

CDR3aa: CASAQRDTQYF
CDR3nt: TGTGCCAGCGCCCAACGGGATACGCAGTATTTT
d_gene: NA
abundance: NA
j_gene: TRBJ2-3
len: 11
v_gene: TRBV11-2

CDR3aa: CASRADPGQGAGYTF
CDR3nt: TGTGCCAGCAGAGCAGATCCGGGACAGGGGGCCGGCTACACCTTC
d_gene: TRBD1
abundance: NA
j_gene: TRBJ1-2
len: 15
v_gene: TRBV28

CDR3aa: CASSYSGHSTDTQYF
CDR3nt: TGTGCCAGCAGTTACTCAGGACACAGCACAGATACGCAGTATTTT
d_gene: NA
abundance: few
j_gene: TRBJ2-3
len: 15
v_gene: TRBV6-2/TRBV6-3

CDR3aa: CASSPGTAIGREAQYF
CDR3nt: TGCGCCAGCAGCCCTGGGACAGCGATCGGCCGAGAGGCCCAGTACTTC
d_gene: TRBD1
abundance: NA
j_gene: TRBJ2-5
len: 16
v_gene: TRBV5-1

CDR3aa: CASTHLAGRTDTQYF
CDR3nt: TGTGCCAGCACCCATCTAGCGGGTCGCACAGATACGCAGTATTTT
d_gene: TRBD2
abundance: NA
j_gene: TRBJ2-3
len: 15
v_gene: TRBV7-9

CDR3aa: CASSMGTSGSSEQFF
CDR3nt: TGTGCCAGCAGCATGGGGACTAGCGGGAGTAGTGAGCAGTTCTTC
d_gene: TRBD2
abundance: once
j_gene: TRBJ2-1
len: 15
v_gene: TRBV9

CDR3aa: CASSQNRGQETQYF
CDR3nt: TGTGCCAGCAGCCAAAACAGGGGACAAGAGACCCAGTACTTC
d_gene: TRBD1
abundance: NA
j_gene: TRBJ2-5
len: 14
v_gene: TRBV14

CDR3aa: CAWSPLNRGPNQPQHF
CDR3nt: TGTGCCTGGAGTCCATTGAACAGGGGGCCAAATCAGCCCCAGCATTTT
d_gene: TRBD1
abundance: NA
j_gene: TRBJ1-5
len: 16
v_gene: TRBV30

CDR3aa: CAWRGTSGRYTGELFF
CDR3nt: TGTGCCTGGAGGGGGACTAGCGGGAGGTACACCGGGGAGCTGTTTTTT
d_gene: TRBD2
abundance: NA
j_gene: TRBJ2-2
len: 16
v_gene: TRBV30

CDR3aa: CSASKDREYPSNQPQHF
CDR3nt: TGCAGTGCTAGTAAGGACAGGGAGTACCCTAGCAATCAGCCCCAGCATTTT
d_gene: TRBD1
abundance: NA
j_gene: TRBJ1-5
len: 17
v_gene: TRBV20-1

CDR3aa: CASSPYRGTYNEQFF
CDR3nt: TGTGCCAGCAGCCCCTACCGAGGGACCTACAATGAGCAGTTCTTC
d_gene: NA
abundance: NA
j_gene: TRBJ2-1
len: 15
v_gene: TRBV7-3

CDR3aa: CASSPTLLAGQRGSYNEQFF
CDR3nt: TGTGCCAGCTCACCGACACTCCTAGCGGGACAACGGGGCTCCTACAATGAGCAGTTCTTC
d_gene: TRBD2
abundance: NA
j_gene: TRBJ2-1
len: 20
v_gene: TRBV18

CDR3aa: CASSRGRADRYEQFF
CDR3nt: TGTGCCAGCTCACGGGGGAGGGCCGATAGATATGAGCAGTTCTTC
d_gene: TRBD2
abundance: NA
j_gene: TRBJ2-1
len: 15
v_gene: TRBV18

CDR3aa: CASSSLAGVRNEQFF
CDR3nt: TGTGCCAGCAGCTCACTAGCGGGAGTTCGGAATGAGCAGTTCTTC
d_gene: TRBD2
abundance: NA
j_gene: TRBJ2-1
len: 15
v_gene: TRBV7-9

CDR3aa: CAWSVKGAPAEAFF
CDR3nt: TGTGCCTGGAGTGTAAAGGGGGCCCCCGCTGAAGCTTTCTTT
d_gene: TRBD1
abundance: NA
j_gene: TRBJ1-1
len: 14
v_gene: TRBV30

CDR3aa: CASSPDSRGWTEAFF
CDR3nt: TGTGCTAGCAGCCCAGATTCAAGGGGGTGGACTGAAGCTTTCTTT
d_gene: NA
abundance: NA
j_gene: TRBJ1-1
len: 15
v_gene: TRBV7-7

CDR3aa: CAWSTNYEQYF
CDR3nt: TGTGCCTGGAGTACAAACTACGAGCAGTACTTC
d_gene: NA
abundance: NA
j_gene: TRBJ2-7
len: 11
v_gene: TRBV30

CDR3aa: CAWSRRSNEQFF
CDR3nt: TGTGCCTGGAGTAGGAGGTCCAATGAGCAGTTCTTC
d_gene: NA
abundance: NA
j_gene: TRBJ2-1
len: 12
v_gene: TRBV30

CDR3aa: CAIRGTSGENYNEQFF
CDR3nt: TGTGCCATCAGGGGGACTAGCGGTGAAAACTACAATGAGCAGTTCTTC
d_gene: TRBD2
abundance: NA
j_gene: TRBJ2-1
len: 16
v_gene: TRBV10-3

CDR3aa: CASSAPGQGLTEQYF
CDR3nt: TGTGCCAGCAGCGCGCCGGGACAGGGTCTGACCGAGCAGTACTTC
d_gene: NA
abundance: NA
j_gene: TRBJ2-7
len: 15
v_gene: TRBV21-1

CDR3aa: CASYLNPGLADNEQFF
CDR3nt: TGTGCCAGCTATTTAAATCCGGGACTAGCGGACAATGAGCAGTTCTTC
d_gene: TRBD2
abundance: NA
j_gene: TRBJ2-1
len: 16
v_gene: TRBV18